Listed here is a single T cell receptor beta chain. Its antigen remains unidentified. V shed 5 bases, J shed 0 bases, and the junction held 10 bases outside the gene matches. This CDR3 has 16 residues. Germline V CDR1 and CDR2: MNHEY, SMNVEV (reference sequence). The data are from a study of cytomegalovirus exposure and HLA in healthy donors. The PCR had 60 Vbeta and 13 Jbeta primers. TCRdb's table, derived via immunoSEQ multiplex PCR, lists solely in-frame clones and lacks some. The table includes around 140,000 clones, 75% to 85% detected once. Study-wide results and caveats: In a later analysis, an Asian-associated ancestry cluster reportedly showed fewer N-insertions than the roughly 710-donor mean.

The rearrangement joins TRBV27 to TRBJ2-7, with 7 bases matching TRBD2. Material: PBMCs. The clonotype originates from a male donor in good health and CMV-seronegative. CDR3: CASSARLAKTSYEQYF. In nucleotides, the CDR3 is TGTGCCAGCAGTGCCCGACTAGCTAAAACCTCCTACGAGCAGTACTTC.